The sequence of this T cell receptor (beta chain) was determined in a study of cytomegalovirus exposure and HLA in healthy donors. In the PCR, 60 Vbeta and 13 Jbeta primers were used. The table came from immunoSEQ multiplex PCR; TCRdb's copy has only in-frame clones and leaves some out. The sample lists approximately 150,000 clones; approximately 84% were seen once. CDR1 is MNHNS and CDR2 is SASEGT in the germline V gene. The CDR3 is 14 residues long. Trimming took off 7 bases at V and 2 bases at J, with 14 bases between the two ends. The clonotype comes from a man aged 25 to 45 in good health and CMV-seronegative. What was sequenced was PBMCs. The V and J genes are TRBV6-1 and TRBJ1-2, with D maybe TRBD1 (5 bases). CDR3 nucleotides: TGTGCCAGCACTAAACAGGCAGTCAACTATGGCTACACCTTC. Amino acid sequence: CASTKQAVNYGYTF.